This TCR beta chain appears in the sequencing data of a study of blood T cells in healthy people across ages. Study-wide findings and caveats: From one million sequenced T cells, diversity estimates were lower bounds. Compared with aged donors, long-lived donors showed fewer expanded clones, suggesting selection.

A second about 6 to 11 cycle PCR used barcoded and J-beta primers. TCRdb ran MiXCR on the 5' RACE reads and lists one entry per CDR3 protein. This sample carries about 1.1 million distinct CDR3 sequences, more than 30% of them seen once, and the ten largest clones take 10% to 15%. Total RNA extracted from each sample amounted to at least 6 micrograms. Germline V gene sequence: CDR1 SGHRS, CDR2 YFSETQ. J lost 3 bases, V lost 3 bases, and 3 bases had no gene match. The CDR3 consists of 14 residues. The table lists this clonotype with a few counts. What it recognizes is unknown. The chain joins TRBV5-1 to TRBJ1-1, with 9 bases matching TRBD1. This TCR derives from a man between 18 and 35 years old in good health. Sequencing was performed on blood. The CDR3 protein is CASSSRTGDTEAFF. As DNA, the CDR3 is TGCGCCAGCAGCTCCCGGACAGGGGACACTGAAGCTTTCTTT.